One and the same sample provided the 27 T cell receptor beta chains below, sequenced in a study of blood T cells in healthy people across ages. A sample-barcoded 5' primer and a J-beta primer mix were used in a second PCR of about 6 to 11 cycles. TCRdb re-derived calls from the 5' RACE reads in MiXCR, one entry per CDR3 protein. The repertoire holds over 950,000 distinct CDR3 sequences, roughly 50% seen once, with 20% to 25% in the top ten. Sample: blood. The receptors come from a woman aged 55-70 years in good health.

The chain links TRBV12-3 or TRBV12-4 to TRBJ2-3; D unresolved. The CDR3 extends over 14 amino acids. Trimming stripped 7 bases from V and 6 bases from J, with 17 bases between. The CDR3 reads CASTGFARPDTQYF. The CDR3 nucleotides are TGTGCCAGCACCGGTTTTGCTCGCCCTGATACGCAGTATTTT.

V is TRBV6-2 or TRBV6-3 and J is TRBJ2-4; D possibly corresponds to TRBD2 (6 bases). The J call is in doubt because the DNA end fits TRBJ2-7 better. This CDR3 has 14 residues. CDR1 is MNHEY and CDR2 is SVGEGT in the germline V gene. CDR3 nucleotide sequence: TGTGCCAGCCACGAAGCGGGTGAGGTCTACGAGCAGTACTTC. Amino acid sequence: CASHEAGEVYEQYF.

The table lists this clonotype with a few counts. CDR3 protein: CASSTLAGVQETQYF. The CDR3 DNA follows: TGTGCCAGCAGCACACTAGCGGGAGTGCAAGAGACCCAGTACTTC. The gene calls are TRBV7-9 and TRBJ2-5, with 11 bases matching TRBD2. This CDR3 contains 15 residues. The V and J ends lost 5 bases and 2 bases, in that order; junction bases with no gene match: 4. Per the germline V gene, CDR1 is SEHNR and CDR2 is FQNEAQ (reference sequence).

This clonotype was observed many times. Sequence at one end of the junction differs from germline and may be a read error. This chain links TRBV5-1 with TRBJ2-1, with D hard to call. The CDR3 sequence is 14 residues long. Germline-derived CDR1 and CDR2 are SGHRS and YFSETQ. The CDR3 protein is CASSLDGSYNEQFF. CDR3 coding DNA: TGTGCCAGCAGCCTAGATGGGTCCTACAATGAGCAGTTCTTC. The whole variable domain, remainder taken from reference TRBV5-1 and TRBJ2-1, is KAGVTQTPRYLIKTRGQQVTLSCSPISGHRSVSWYQQTPGQGLQFLFEYFSETQRNKGNFPGRFSGRQFSNSRSEMNVSTLELGDSALYLCASSLDGSYNEQFFGPGTRLTVL.

This clonotype was counted only a few times. J is TRBJ1-2 and V is TRBV27, with 9 bases fitting TRBD1. The CDR3 sequence is 14 residues long. Germline trimming cut 8 bases from V and 2 bases from J; bases unmatched to any gene: 6. Germline assignment: CDR1 MNHEY and CDR2 SMNVEV (reference sequence). The DNA of the CDR3 is TGTGCCAGCCGGGGGACAGGGCTGAACTATGGCTACACCTTC. It specifies CASRGTGLNYGYTF.

The V call is TRBV12-3 or TRBV12-4, the J call TRBJ2-3; 12 nucleotides align to TRBD2. This CDR3 comprises 15 residues. Trimming took 7 bases from V and 5 from J; bases not matched to a gene: 7. The CDR3 here is CASTGLAGLGDTQYF. CDR3 nucleotides: TGTGCCAGCACCGGACTAGCGGGACTAGGAGATACGCAGTATTTT.

On this clonotype itself: This may stem from a read error, because a much larger clone lies one nucleotide away. The chain links TRBV20-1 to TRBJ2-1, with D maybe TRBD2 (5 bases). The J call may be incorrect, as the DNA end agrees better with TRBJ2-7. Germline CDR1 DFQATT, CDR2 SNEGSKA (reference sequence). The CDR3 is 12 residues long. CDR3 DNA sequence: TGCAGTGCTAGTGAGGGCCGCAATGAGCAGTACTTC. The encoded protein is CSASEGRNEQYF.

This clonotype was detected only once. The chain employs TRBV12-3 or TRBV12-4 and TRBJ1-1, with 8 bases fitting TRBD1. V lost 6 bases and J lost 1; bases outside the gene matches: 7. The CDR3 consists of 15 residues. The CDR3 spells CASRTTGGENTEAFF. DNA of the CDR3: TGTGCCAGCAGGACAACAGGGGGAGAGAACACTGAAGCTTTCTTT.

This rearrangement joins TRBV20-1 to TRBJ2-7; D perhaps matches TRBD1 (5 bases). Trimming shortened V by 4 bases and J by 7 bases, and 20 bases separated the two germline ends. This CDR3 contains 14 residues. Germline CDR1 and CDR2: DFQATT and SNEGSKA (reference sequence). The CDR3 coding sequence is TGCAGTGCTATGGGGCAGGCAATTTTCCGGGAGCAGTACTTC. It translates to CSAMGQAIFREQYF.

The chain is built from TRBV6-5 and TRBJ2-1; D is uncertain. The CDR3 totals 14 residues. V dropped 5 bases and J dropped 4 bases, with 12 bases sitting between them. CDR1 and CDR2 from the germline V gene are MNHEY and SVGAGI. The DNA for the CDR3 is TGTGCCAGCAGTAGCCTAGTGGGTTACAATGAGCAGTTCTTC. Translating gives CASSSLVGYNEQFF.

As for this clonotype: A much larger clone lies one base from this, so it may be a read error. J is TRBJ2-5 and V is TRBV12-3 or TRBV12-4; possibly TRBD1 or TRBD2 for D (5 bases each). This CDR3 has 13 amino acids. The CDR3 DNA reads as TGTGTCAGCAGTTCAGGGACGGGGGAGACCCAGTACTTC. The encoded protein is CVSSSGTGETQYF.

This clonotype was detected a few times. This rearrangement joins TRBV14 to TRBJ2-5; possible D gene TRBD2, 5 bases. The CDR3 runs to 15 residues. Trimming took 3 bases from V and 0 from J, leaving 11 bases between them. From germline, CDR1 is SGHDN and CDR2 FVKESK. The CDR3: CASSHLASYQETQYF. The CDR3 DNA reads as TGTGCCAGCAGCCACCTAGCATCGTACCAAGAGACCCAGTACTTC.

The CDR3 loop is CASSASGRAVEQYF. CDR3 nucleotide sequence: TGTGCCAGCAGCGCTAGCGGGAGGGCCGTCGAGCAGTACTTC. The V gene is TRBV7-2, the J gene TRBJ2-7; 12 bases map to TRBD2. The CDR3 consists of 14 residues. The ends lost 5 bases at V and 6 bases at J; junction bases unmatched: 5. Germline V CDR1 and CDR2: SGHTA, FQGNSA.

J is TRBJ2-5 and V is TRBV20-1; maybe TRBD1 (6 bases). The J call may be wrong; the DNA end is better matched by TRBJ2-4. The germline V gene has CDR1 DFQATT and CDR2 SNEGSKA (reference sequence). This CDR3 is built from 13 residues. CDR3 nucleotides: TGCAGTGCTAGGGGGGCAGGAAAAAACATTCAGTACTTC. It is translated as CSARGAGKNIQYF.

The V call is TRBV25-1, the J call TRBJ2-3; perhaps TRBD2 as D (5 bases). Trimming removed 0 bases from V and 7 bases from J, with 14 bases in between. The CDR3 covers 15 residues. The germline V gene encodes CDR1 MGHDK and CDR2 SYGVNS. CDR3 bases: TGTGCCAGCAGTGAATATTTAGGACTTGAAAATACGCAGTATTTT. It encodes CASSEYLGLENTQYF.

This clonotype turned up a few times. The V and J genes are TRBV29-1 and TRBJ2-7; D possibly corresponds to TRBD1 (5 bases). The CDR3 totals 13 residues. In germline, CDR1 is SQVTM, CDR2 ANQGSEA. The V end was cut by 4 bases, the J end by 7 bases, with 17 bases between. CDR3 protein: CSVVIQGLNEQYF. DNA for the CDR3: TGCAGCGTTGTTATCCAGGGCCTGAATGAGCAGTACTTC.

This chain uses TRBV6-5 with TRBJ2-7; 13 nucleotides line up with TRBD2. V was pared by 8 bases and J by 6 bases, with 10 bases of the junction left unmatched. Germline CDR1 reads MNHEY; CDR2 reads SVGAGI. CDR3 size: 15 residues. Here the CDR3 reads CASGSPGLAGLEQYF. CDR3 nucleotides: TGTGCCAGCGGCTCTCCGGGACTAGCGGGACTCGAGCAGTACTTC.

Notes on this clonotype: A single base separates this from a much larger clone, so it may be a read error. The rearrangement joins TRBV27 to TRBJ2-3; perhaps TRBD2 as D (6 bases). The V gene's germline CDR1 is MNHEY and CDR2 SMNVEV (reference sequence). This CDR3 comprises 16 residues. V dropped 6 bases and J dropped 3 bases, with 19 bases sitting between them. This chain's CDR3 is CASRPSTSRRTDTQYF. In DNA form, the CDR3 reads TGTGCCAGCAGGCCTTCTACTAGCAGGAGAACAGATACGCAGTATTTT.

The chain joins TRBV7-2 to TRBJ2-7, with D possibly TRBD1 on 5 matching bases. Trimming cost V 1 base and J 10 bases, with 20 bases left between them. The CDR3 sequence is 15 residues long. Germline CDR1 and CDR2: SGHTA and FQGNSA. CDR3 DNA sequence: TGTGCCAGCAGCTTAGAGGGGCAGGCTCTAGGTGGCCAGTACTTC. It is translated as CASSLEGQALGGQYF.

The chain links TRBV5-1 to TRBJ1-2; D gene unclear. CDR1 is SGHRS, CDR2 YFSETQ, per germline. V was clipped by 4 bases and J by 6 bases, with 16 bases between them. This CDR3 has 14 amino acids. The CDR3 bases are TGCGCCAGCAGCAGGTCAGATGTCGGGAATGGCTACACCTTC. Translated: CASSRSDVGNGYTF.

On this clonotype itself: At one boundary the junction diverges from the germline segment, which might be a read error. The chain has TRBV2 and TRBJ2-7; possibly TRBD1 for D (6 bases). CDR1 SNHLY and CDR2 FYNNEI come from the germline V gene. This CDR3 contains 15 residues. CDR3 protein: CTSLNRERGSYEQYF. The CDR3, as DNA: TGTACCAGCTTAAACAGGGAACGTGGGTCCTACGAGCAGTACTTC.

The J gene is TRBJ2-4, the V gene TRBV29-1, with D perhaps matching TRBD2 (7 bases). Trimming pared 7 bases from V and 6 bases from J, leaving 16 bases between. This CDR3 is 13 amino acids long. Germline CDR1 and CDR2: SQVTM and ANQGSEA. Here the CDR3 reads CSATGRGANIQYF. The CDR3 region has the DNA TGCAGCGCCACGGGACGGGGGGCAAACATTCAGTACTTC. Combining the CDR3 with reference TRBV29-1 and TRBJ2-4 gives the whole variable domain SAVISQKPSRDICQRGTSLTIQCQVDSQVTMMFWYRQQPGQSLTLIATANQGSEATYESGFVIDKFPISRPNLTFSTLTVSNMSPEDSSIYLCSATGRGANIQYFGAGTRLSVL.

This chain connects TRBV28 to TRBJ1-2; 11 positions match TRBD1. This CDR3 has 15 residues. V lost 3 bases, J lost 7 bases, and 7 bases stayed unmatched. Per the germline V gene, CDR1 is MDHEN and CDR2 is SYDVKM. As DNA, the CDR3 is TGTGCCAGCAGTTTTGACTGGACAGGGGGCATTGGCTACACCTTC. Its protein is CASSFDWTGGIGYTF.

This clonotype was recorded a few times. The rearrangement uses TRBV12-3 or TRBV12-4 and TRBJ2-5, with D perhaps matching TRBD1 or TRBD2 (5 bases each). This CDR3 region has 13 residues. The V gene lost 6 bases and the J gene lost 5 bases, with 13 bases spanning the gap. CDR3 amino acids: CASSKRGVETQYF. The CDR3 nucleotides read TGTGCCAGCAGCAAAAGGGGAGTGGAGACCCAGTACTTC.

This chain uses TRBV6-5 with TRBJ2-1; a possible D gene is TRBD2 (6 bases). Germline V CDR1 and CDR2: MNHEY, SVGAGI. Trimming stripped 2 bases from V and 0 bases from J, with 17 bases between. The CDR3 contains 18 residues. The CDR3 sequence is CASSYGPIAESSYNEQFF. In DNA, the CDR3 is TGTGCCAGCAGTTACGGACCTATAGCGGAAAGCTCCTACAATGAGCAGTTCTTC.

This clonotype was seen a handful of times. The V call is TRBV11-1, the J call TRBJ1-4; a possible D gene is TRBD1 (5 bases). V was clipped by 4 bases and J by 8 bases, with 17 bases between them. Germline CDR1 and CDR2: SGHAT and FQDESV (reference sequence). CDR3 size: 15 residues. CDR3 bases: TGTGCCAGCAGCTATTCAGGGATGATTTTGGAAAAACTGTTTTTT. As protein: CASSYSGMILEKLFF. Filled out from reference TRBV11-1 and TRBJ1-4, the complete variable domain reads EAEVAQSPRYKITEKSQAVAFWCDPISGHATLYWYRQILGQGPELLVQFQDESVVDDSQLPKDRFSAERLKGVDSTLKIQPAELGDSAMYLCASSYSGMILEKLFFGSGTQLSVL.

A few counts support this clonotype. Mismatch with germline at one junction end may stem from a read error. The rearrangement uses TRBV3-1 and TRBJ1-1; unclear D gene. Germline V gene data show CDR1 as LGHDT and CDR2 as YNNKEL (reference sequence). The CDR3 loop spans 13 amino acids. The CDR3 DNA reads TGTGCCAGCAGCCAAGTAAGTTTCACTGCAGCTTTCTTT. Amino acid sequence: CASSQVSFTAAFF.